This T cell receptor (beta chain) was documented in a study of response to subunit inactivated influenza vaccine (dated by TCRdb to 2016 to 2018). Broadly, across the study: To follow how T cells responded to a trivalent subunit inactivated influenza vaccine, the researchers relied on deep quantitative profiling of the T cell receptor repertoire. Overall results and qualifications from the work: According to the authors, only a limited number of new T cells may be recruited by each seasonal influenza vaccination.

Library creation used RT-PCR. Sequencing used an Illumina HiSeq 2500. The public reads were quality trimmed at Q25 with fastp and then assembled into clones with MiXCR by TCRdb, keeping productive beta chains. Under each unique CDR3 protein, matching rows form one entry showing the most common genes and DNA. A total of 500,000 to 600,000 distinct CDR3 sequences appear in this sample, 14% of them only once. Roughly 10% of the sample goes to the ten largest clones. With regard to this clonotype: Its antigen has not been determined. Per-base qualities were not stored, and no clone one base away is much larger.

Its CDR3 holds 16 amino acids, cysteine through phenylalanine. Left in the record is the CDR3 DNA by itself, 48 bases read in frame from the first base. V ends up 6 bases short and J 6 bases short, with an unmatched junction base count of 10. The sample consisted of PBMCs from blood, taken less than 13 days after vaccination. The chain is encoded by TRBV12-3 or TRBV12-4 joined to TRBJ1-6; 8 central bases correspond to TRBD1. The TCR comes from a man aged 45-65 years who received an inactivated influenza vaccine. Donor details come from another sample of the same person, matched by shared clones. The DNA sequence reads TGTGCCAGCAGCCGATTACTGGGACAGGTTAATTCACCCCTCCACTTT. Its translation is CASSRLLGQVNSPLHF.